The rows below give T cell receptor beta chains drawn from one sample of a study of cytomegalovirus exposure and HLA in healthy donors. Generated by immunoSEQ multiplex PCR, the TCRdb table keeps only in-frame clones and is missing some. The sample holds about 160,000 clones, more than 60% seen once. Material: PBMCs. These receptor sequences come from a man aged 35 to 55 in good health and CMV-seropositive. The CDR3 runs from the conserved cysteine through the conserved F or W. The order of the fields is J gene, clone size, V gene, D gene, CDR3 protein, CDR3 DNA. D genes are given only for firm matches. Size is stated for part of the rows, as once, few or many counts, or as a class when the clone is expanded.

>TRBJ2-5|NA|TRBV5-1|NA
CASSLFSGQETQYF
TGCGCCAGCAGCTTGTTTAGCGGACAAGAGACCCAGTACTTC
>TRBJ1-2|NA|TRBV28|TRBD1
CASSPKRRGHTF
TGTGCCAGCAGTCCAAAGCGGAGGGGGCACACCTTC
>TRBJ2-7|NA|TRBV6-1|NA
CASSRTVYEQYF
TGTGCCAGCAGTAGGACAGTCTACGAGCAGTACTTC
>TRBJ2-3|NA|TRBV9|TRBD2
CASSVGGSHFTDTQYF
TGTGCCAGCAGCGTAGGCGGGAGCCATTTCACAGATACGCAGTATTTT
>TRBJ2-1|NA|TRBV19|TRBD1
CASTERTGIYNEQFF
TGTGCCAGTACCGAGCGGACAGGGATCTACAATGAGCAGTTCTTC
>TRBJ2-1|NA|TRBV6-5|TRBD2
CASRNPGLAGVEQFF
TGTGCCAGCAGGAACCCCGGACTAGCGGGAGTTGAGCAGTTCTTC
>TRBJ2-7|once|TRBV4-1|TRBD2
CASSPRERGSYEQYF
TGCGCCAGCAGCCCACGGGAGCGGGGCAGCTACGAGCAGTACTTC
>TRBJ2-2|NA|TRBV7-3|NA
CASSLTPSELFF
TGTGCCAGCAGCTTAACCCCTAGCGAGCTGTTTTTT
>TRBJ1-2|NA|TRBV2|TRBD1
CASTRDSNYGYTF
TGTGCCAGCACCCGGGACAGTAACTATGGCTACACCTTC
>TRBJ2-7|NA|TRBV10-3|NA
CAISGGGQTDYEQYF
TGTGCCATCAGTGGGGGGGGCCAGACCGACTACGAGCAGTACTTC
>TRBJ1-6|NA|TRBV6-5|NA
CASSYIHNNSPLHF
TGTGCCAGCAGTTACATACACAATAATTCACCCCTCCACTTT
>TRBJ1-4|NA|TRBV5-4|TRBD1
CASSRTGTNEKLFF
TGTGCCAGCAGCAGGACAGGGACTAATGAAAAACTGTTTTTT
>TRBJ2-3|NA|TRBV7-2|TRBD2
CASSGLAGGADTQYF
TGTGCCAGCAGCGGACTAGCGGGAGGAGCCGATACGCAGTATTTT
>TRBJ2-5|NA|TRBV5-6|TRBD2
CASSPEGAGLAGWETQYF
TGTGCCAGCAGCCCGGAGGGAGCGGGACTAGCGGGATGGGAGACCCAGTACTTC
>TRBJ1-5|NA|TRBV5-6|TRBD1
CASSSGQAPYQPQHF
TGTGCCAGCAGTTCGGGACAGGCGCCATATCAGCCCCAGCATTTT
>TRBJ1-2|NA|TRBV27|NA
CASRGAGVACWGTF
TGTGCCAGCAGAGGGGCGGGGGTCGCTTGCTGGGGCACCTTC
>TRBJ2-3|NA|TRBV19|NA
CASSMERQVKGTDTQYF
TGTGCCAGTAGTATGGAGCGACAGGTAAAGGGCACAGATACGCAGTATTTT
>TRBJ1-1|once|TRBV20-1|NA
CSEQGTEAFF
TGCAGTGAGCAGGGCACTGAAGCTTTCTTT
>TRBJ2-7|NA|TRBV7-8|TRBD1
CASSLGSGQHYEQYF
TGTGCCAGCAGCTTAGGTTCGGGACAGCACTACGAGCAGTACTTC
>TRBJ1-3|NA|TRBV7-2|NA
CASSLGGVAGNTIYF
TGTGCCAGCAGCTTAGGCGGGGTGGCCGGAAACACCATATATTTT
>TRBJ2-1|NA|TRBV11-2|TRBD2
CASSLGLAGVSDEQFF
TGTGCCAGCAGCTTAGGACTAGCGGGAGTAAGCGATGAGCAGTTCTTC
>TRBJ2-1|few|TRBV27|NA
CASTGQYNEQFF
TGTGCCAGCACCGGACAATACAATGAGCAGTTCTTC
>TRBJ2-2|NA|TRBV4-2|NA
CASSQELGPTGELFF
TGTGCCAGCAGCCAAGAACTGGGCCCAACCGGGGAGCTGTTTTTT
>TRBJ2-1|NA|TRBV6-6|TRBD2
CASSYRPSGYNEQFF
TGTGCCAGCAGTTATCGGCCTAGCGGTTACAATGAGCAGTTCTTC
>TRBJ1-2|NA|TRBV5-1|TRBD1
CASSEDRELYGYTF
TGCGCCAGCAGTGAAGACAGGGAATTGTATGGCTACACCTTC
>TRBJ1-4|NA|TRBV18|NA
CASSPQGRKLFF
TGTGCCAGCTCACCACAGGGGCGAAAACTGTTTTTT
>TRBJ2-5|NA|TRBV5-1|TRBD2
CASTGTSGYQETQYF
TGCGCCAGCACCGGGACTAGCGGCTACCAAGAGACCCAGTACTTC
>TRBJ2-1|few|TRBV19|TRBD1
CASRDRTGPYNEQFF
TGTGCCAGTAGAGACAGGACAGGGCCTTACAATGAGCAGTTCTTC
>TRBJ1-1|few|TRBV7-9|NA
CASSLAPGGTEAFF
TGTGCCAGCAGCTTAGCTCCCGGGGGCACTGAAGCTTTCTTT
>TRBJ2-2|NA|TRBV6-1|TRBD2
CASSGRGTNTGELFF
TGTGCCAGCAGCGGGAGGGGAACGAACACCGGGGAGCTGTTTTTT
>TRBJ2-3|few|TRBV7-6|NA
CASSLTPSNTDTQYF
TGTGCCAGCAGCTTAACTCCGTCTAACACAGATACGCAGTATTTT
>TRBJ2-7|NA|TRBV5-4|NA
CASAPVGNPGEQHF
TGTGCCAGCGCCCCGGTAGGGAACCCGGGGGAGCAGCACTTC
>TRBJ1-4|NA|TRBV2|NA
CASSLSRGNNEKLFF
TGTGCCAGCAGCCTCAGCAGGGGCAATAATGAAAAACTGTTTTTT
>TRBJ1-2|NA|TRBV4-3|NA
CASSQDRSGGGYTF
TGCGCCAGCAGCCAAGATCGGAGCGGGGGGGGCTACACCTTC
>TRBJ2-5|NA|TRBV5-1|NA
CASSLLSLQETQYF
TGCGCCAGCAGCCTACTAAGCCTCCAAGAGACCCAGTACTTC
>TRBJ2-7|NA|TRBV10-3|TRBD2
CAISEGASGAYEQYF
TGTGCCATCAGTGAGGGGGCTAGCGGAGCTTACGAGCAGTACTTC